These T cell receptor beta chains were read from a single sample in a study. One entry per CDR3 protein, called by TCRdb with MiXCR from the RT-PCR reads. The repertoire holds about 700,000 distinct CDR3 sequences, with 14% as singletons. The sample was memory CD4+ T cells from blood. These receptors all come from a female donor in good health, serving as a healthy control. CDR3s include the opening cysteine and the closing phenylalanine or tryptophan. Each record gives: J gene, V gene, clone size, D gene, CDR3 protein, CDR3 DNA. A D gene is named only where the DNA matches it firmly. The size of a clone is reported for some rows only, either as once, few or many, or as a class for expanded clones.

TRBJ2-5	TRBV4-3	.	.	CASSQVNGGEETQYF	TGCGCCAGCAGCCAAGTTAATGGAGGGGAAGAGACCCAGTACTTC
TRBJ1-5	TRBV6-5	few	.	CASSYSARGPQHF	TGTGCCAGCAGTTATAGCGCCCGGGGTCCCCAGCATTTT
TRBJ2-3	TRBV7-8	many	.	CASSVDSSTDTQYF	TGTGCCAGCAGCGTCGACTCTAGCACAGATACGCAGTATTTT
TRBJ2-4	TRBV6-2/TRBV6-3	.	TRBD2	CASSQTIAGYSKNIQYF	TGTGCCAGCAGCCAGACTATAGCGGGATATTCCAAAAACATTCAGTACTTC
TRBJ2-3	TRBV5-6	few	TRBD2	CASSLVSSGTSTDTQYF	TGTGCCAGCAGCTTGGTGTCTAGCGGAACTAGCACAGATACGCAGTATTTT
TRBJ2-5	TRBV10-3	.	.	CAISEMKEETQYF	TGTGCCATCAGTGAAATGAAGGAAGAGACCCAGTACTTC
TRBJ2-2	TRBV5-1	.	TRBD1	CASGGQGADTGELFF	TGCGCCAGCGGGGGACAGGGGGCGGACACCGGGGAGCTGTTTTTT
TRBJ1-1	TRBV6-5	few	TRBD1	CASRTPRQGSTEAFF	TGTGCCAGCAGAACCCCGCGACAGGGCTCCACTGAAGCTTTCTTT
TRBJ2-5	TRBV7-2	.	.	CASRLGGRALETQYF	TGTGCCAGCAGGCTGGGGGGACGGGCCCTTGAGACCCAGTACTTC
TRBJ2-7	TRBV28	many	TRBD1	CASSPTTGLGYEQYF	TGTGCCAGCAGCCCTACGACAGGGCTTGGCTACGAGCAGTACTTC
TRBJ1-1	TRBV7-2	many	.	CASSLVGTGLTEAFF	TGTGCCAGCAGCTTAGTGGGCACCGGCCTCACTGAAGCTTTCTTT
TRBJ2-3	TRBV2	few	.	CAYRRGGMDTQYF	TGTGCCTACCGGAGGGGAGGAATGGATACGCAGTATTTT
TRBJ1-1	TRBV20-1	.	.	CSASLPPGHTEAFF	TGCAGTGCTAGTCTACCCCCCGGGCACACTGAAGCTTTCTTT
TRBJ2-1	TRBV6-1	.	TRBD1	CASSANTGEFCFF	TGTGCCAGCAGTGCCAATACAGGGGAATTTTGTTTCTTC
TRBJ1-6	TRBV13	.	.	CASSLGGQVVSPLHF	TGTGCCAGCAGCTTAGGGGGTCAAGTCGTTTCACCCCTCCACTTT
TRBJ2-7	TRBV7-8	many	.	CASRSRPLVSYEQYF	TGTGCCAGCAGATCCAGGCCACTCGTTTCCTACGAGCAGTACTTC
TRBJ2-3	TRBV7-2	.	.	CATAGGVGNTQYF	TGTGCCACCGCGGGTGGGGTAGGAAATACGCAGTATTTT
TRBJ2-5	TRBV12-3/TRBV12-4	few	.	CASSSEIGTQYF	TGTGCCAGCAGTTCCGAGATAGGGACCCAGTACTTC
TRBJ2-1	TRBV7-2	many	TRBD2	CASSFSGSYNEQFF	TGTGCCAGCAGCTTTAGCGGGAGCTACAATGAGCAGTTCTTC
TRBJ2-1	TRBV7-2	few	.	CASSLRKGSGNEQFF	TGTGCCAGCAGCTTAAGGAAAGGCTCGGGTAATGAGCAGTTCTTC
TRBJ1-1	TRBV5-1	few	.	CASSLGVTSTEAFF	TGCGCCAGCAGCTTAGGGGTGACGAGCACTGAAGCTTTCTTT
TRBJ2-7	TRBV28	many	TRBD1	CASSVAGTGRSYEQYF	TGTGCCAGCAGTGTAGCTGGGACAGGGAGGTCCTACGAGCAGTACTTC
TRBJ1-2	TRBV12-3/TRBV12-4	.	TRBD1	CASSWDREKYGYTF	TGTGCCAGCAGTTGGGACAGGGAAAAGTATGGCTACACCTTC
TRBJ2-4	TRBV20-1	.	TRBD2	CSARDWKGLAVGNIQYF	TGCAGTGCTAGAGATTGGAAGGGACTAGCGGTTGGAAACATTCAGTACTTC
TRBJ1-1	TRBV18	few	TRBD1	CASSPRGTEEAFF	TGTGCCAGCTCACCCCGCGGGACAGAAGAAGCTTTCTTT
TRBJ2-1	TRBV9	.	.	CASSVEGGSLYNEQFF	TGTGCCAGCAGCGTAGAAGGGGGGTCCCTATACAATGAGCAGTTCTTC
TRBJ2-1	TRBV29-1	many	TRBD2	CSVVAGGTNEQFF	TGCAGCGTCGTAGCGGGAGGTACGAATGAGCAGTTCTTC
TRBJ2-7	TRBV7-2	few	TRBD2	CASSRSGVRGEQYF	TGTGCCAGCAGCCGTAGCGGGGTCCGGGGCGAGCAGTACTTC
TRBJ2-3	TRBV10-3	many	.	CAISESERGTDTQYF	TGTGCCATCAGTGAGTCCGAGAGGGGGACAGATACGCAGTATTTT
TRBJ2-5	TRBV5-6	.	.	CASSLDNAVVGAETQYF	TGTGCCAGCAGCTTGGATAATGCTGTCGTAGGTGCTGAGACCCAGTACTTC
TRBJ1-2	TRBV6-2/TRBV6-3	few	.	CASSPPGGGLIYGYTF	TGTGCCAGCAGCCCACCGGGCGGGGGACTAATCTATGGCTACACCTTC
TRBJ2-7	TRBV5-1	many	TRBD1	CASSLNRDSTYEQYF	TGCGCCAGCAGCCTAAATAGGGACAGTACCTACGAGCAGTACTTC
TRBJ1-5	TRBV12-3/TRBV12-4	.	.	CASSLSDRRNQPQHF	TGTGCCAGCAGTTTATCTGACAGGCGAAATCAGCCCCAGCATTTT
TRBJ1-2	TRBV5-1	.	TRBD1	CASSLAGGQGYGYTF	TGCGCCAGCAGCTTGGCAGGGGGCCAAGGGTATGGCTACACCTTC
TRBJ2-2	TRBV4-3	many	TRBD2	CASSQDWREDFRELFF	TGCGCCAGCAGCCAAGACTGGCGGGAGGATTTCAGGGAGCTGTTTTTT
TRBJ1-4	TRBV7-9	.	.	CASSSQGPNEKLFF	TGTGCCAGCAGCTCCCAGGGTCCGAATGAAAAACTGTTTTTT
TRBJ1-5	TRBV20-1	.	.	CSARVWGRNQPQHF	TGCAGTGCTAGAGTCTGGGGCAGAAATCAGCCCCAGCATTTT
TRBJ2-5	TRBV24-1	.	.	CATSVGQETQYF	TGTGCCACCAGCGTGGGGCAAGAGACCCAGTACTTC
TRBJ2-1	TRBV9	many	.	CASSPLSSYNEQFF	TGTGCCAGCAGCCCCCTAAGCTCCTACAATGAGCAGTTCTTC